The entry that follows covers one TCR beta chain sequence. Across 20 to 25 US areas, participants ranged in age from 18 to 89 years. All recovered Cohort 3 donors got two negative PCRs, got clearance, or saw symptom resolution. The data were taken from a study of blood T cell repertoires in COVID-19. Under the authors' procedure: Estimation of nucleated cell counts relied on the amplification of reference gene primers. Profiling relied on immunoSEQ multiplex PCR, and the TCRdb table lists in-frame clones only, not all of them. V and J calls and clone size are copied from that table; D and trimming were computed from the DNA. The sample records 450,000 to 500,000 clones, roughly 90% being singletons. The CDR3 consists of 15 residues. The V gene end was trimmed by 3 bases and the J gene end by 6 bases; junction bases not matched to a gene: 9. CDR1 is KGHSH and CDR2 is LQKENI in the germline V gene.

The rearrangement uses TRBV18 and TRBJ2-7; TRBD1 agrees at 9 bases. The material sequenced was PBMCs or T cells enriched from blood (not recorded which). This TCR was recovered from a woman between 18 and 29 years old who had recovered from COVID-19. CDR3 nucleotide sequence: TGTGCCAGCTCACCCAGGACAGGGGAGGGTGGCGAGCAGTACTTC. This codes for CASSPRTGEGGEQYF. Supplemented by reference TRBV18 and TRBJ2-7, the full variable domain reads NAGVMQNPRHLVRRRGQEARLRCSPMKGHSHVYWYRQLPEEGLKFMVYLQKENIIDESGMPKERFSAEFPKEGPSILRIQQVVRGDSAAYFCASSPRTGEGGEQYFGPGTRLTVT.